These T cell receptor beta chains were read from a single sample in a study of blood T cells in healthy people across ages. TCRdb re-called the 5' RACE reads with MiXCR, one entry per CDR3 protein. Among 800,000 or so distinct CDR3 sequences listed, approximately 67% were seen once. What was sequenced was blood. These receptors were obtained from a man younger than 45 in good health. Each CDR3 is given with its conserved first and last residue. The D gene is left open where the match is weak. The size of a clone is reported for some rows only, either as once, few or many, or as a class for expanded clones.

J gene: TRBJ2-7; V gene: TRBV20-1; D gene: -; clone size: few; CDR3 protein: CSAGPGGYEQYF; CDR3 DNA: TGCAGTGCTGGGCCCGGGGGATACGAGCAGTACTTC
J gene: TRBJ2-7; V gene: TRBV4-3; D gene: -; clone size: -; CDR3 protein: CASSQDRGTREIEQYF; CDR3 DNA: TGCGCCAGCAGCCAAGATCGCGGGACAAGAGAAATCGAGCAGTACTTC
J gene: TRBJ2-3; V gene: TRBV12-3/TRBV12-4; D gene: -; clone size: many; CDR3 protein: CASSPFTGTDTQYF; CDR3 DNA: TGTGCCAGCAGTCCCTTCACAGGCACAGATACGCAGTATTTT
J gene: TRBJ2-4; V gene: TRBV10-3; D gene: -; clone size: -; CDR3 protein: CAISESVAIQYF; CDR3 DNA: TGTGCCATCAGTGAGTCGGTGGCCATTCAGTACTTC
J gene: TRBJ2-7; V gene: TRBV2; D gene: -; clone size: -; CDR3 protein: CASKRGEQYF; CDR3 DNA: TGTGCCAGCAAGCGAGGCGAGCAGTACTTC
J gene: TRBJ2-7; V gene: TRBV29-1; D gene: TRBD2; clone size: few; CDR3 protein: CSVGAGRRGGSEQYF; CDR3 DNA: TGCAGCGTTGGAGCAGGGAGGCGGGGGGGCTCCGAGCAGTACTTC
J gene: TRBJ2-3; V gene: TRBV6-2/TRBV6-3; D gene: TRBD2; clone size: few; CDR3 protein: CASSSGLSITVDTQYF; CDR3 DNA: TGTGCCAGCAGTTCGGGACTATCAATCACCGTTGATACGCAGTATTTT
J gene: TRBJ2-3; V gene: TRBV5-1; D gene: TRBD1; clone size: once; CDR3 protein: CASRQGARSDTQYF; CDR3 DNA: TGCGCCAGCCGACAGGGGGCTCGATCAGATACGCAGTATTTT
J gene: TRBJ2-7; V gene: TRBV10-3; D gene: -; clone size: few; CDR3 protein: CAIRFQGRYEQYF; CDR3 DNA: TGTGCCATCAGGTTCCAGGGGCGCTACGAGCAGTACTTC
J gene: TRBJ2-3; V gene: TRBV11-1; D gene: TRBD2; clone size: few; CDR3 protein: CASSTPGGGLRSTQYF; CDR3 DNA: TGTGCCAGCAGCACACCGGGGGGAGGGCTGAGGAGTACGCAGTATTTT
J gene: TRBJ2-3; V gene: TRBV7-9; D gene: -; clone size: -; CDR3 protein: CASSFRGVGDTQYF; CDR3 DNA: TGTGCCAGCAGCTTCAGGGGGGTTGGAGATACGCAGTATTTT
J gene: TRBJ2-5; V gene: TRBV6-1; D gene: -; clone size: -; CDR3 protein: CASSEGTTGETQYF; CDR3 DNA: TGTGCCAGCAGTGAAGGGACGACGGGAGAGACCCAGTACTTC
J gene: TRBJ2-3; V gene: TRBV7-8; D gene: -; clone size: -; CDR3 protein: CASSSPGFGGRTDTQYF; CDR3 DNA: TGTGCCAGCAGCAGTCCGGGCTTTGGGGGGCGGACAGATACGCAGTATTTT
J gene: TRBJ2-1; V gene: TRBV20-1; D gene: TRBD2; clone size: -; CDR3 protein: CSARDLTSGGAGRYNEQFF; CDR3 DNA: TGCAGTGCTAGAGATCTGACTAGCGGAGGGGCCGGTAGGTACAATGAGCAGTTCTTC
J gene: TRBJ2-7; V gene: TRBV5-1; D gene: -; clone size: -; CDR3 protein: CASQESGASYEQYF; CDR3 DNA: TGCGCCAGCCAGGAATCTGGGGCCTCCTACGAGCAGTACTTC
J gene: TRBJ1-1; V gene: TRBV29-1; D gene: -; clone size: medium-sized; CDR3 protein: CSGGGYTEAFF; CDR3 DNA: TGCAGCGGGGGGGGGTACACTGAAGCTTTCTTT
J gene: TRBJ1-6; V gene: TRBV3-1; D gene: TRBD1; clone size: once; CDR3 protein: CASSQYPPGQVYNSPLHF; CDR3 DNA: TGTGCCAGCAGCCAATACCCCCCGGGACAGGTCTATAATTCGCCCCTCCACTTT
J gene: TRBJ2-7; V gene: TRBV4-3; D gene: TRBD2; clone size: few; CDR3 protein: CASSPLATSGGLYF; CDR3 DNA: TGCGCCAGCAGCCCACTGGCGACTAGCGGGGGCCTGTACTTC
J gene: TRBJ2-1; V gene: TRBV20-1; D gene: TRBD1; clone size: -; CDR3 protein: CSARSQGANEQFF; CDR3 DNA: TGCAGTGCTAGATCCCAGGGGGCCAATGAGCAGTTCTTC
J gene: TRBJ2-3; V gene: TRBV12-3/TRBV12-4; D gene: TRBD2; clone size: few; CDR3 protein: CASTGLAGVYTDTQYF; CDR3 DNA: TGTGCCAGCACCGGACTAGCGGGGGTGTACACAGATACGCAGTATTTT
J gene: TRBJ2-7; V gene: TRBV4-3; D gene: -; clone size: -; CDR3 protein: CASSQDRPDEQYF; CDR3 DNA: TGCGCCAGCAGCCAAGATCGCCCCGACGAGCAGTACTTC
J gene: TRBJ1-6; V gene: TRBV20-1; D gene: TRBD1; clone size: -; CDR3 protein: CSARDPQGVSYNSPLHF; CDR3 DNA: TGCAGTGCTAGAGATCCACAGGGGGTTTCCTATAATTCACCCCTCCACTTT
J gene: TRBJ1-6; V gene: TRBV12-3/TRBV12-4; D gene: -; clone size: -; CDR3 protein: CAGSLNRADSPLHF; CDR3 DNA: TGTGCCGGCAGTTTAAACAGGGCCGATTCACCCCTCCACTTT
J gene: TRBJ1-1; V gene: TRBV20-1; D gene: -; clone size: -; CDR3 protein: CSAHLQTNTEAFF; CDR3 DNA: TGCAGTGCTCACTTACAGACGAACACTGAAGCTTTCTTT
J gene: TRBJ2-3; V gene: TRBV7-2; D gene: TRBD1; clone size: -; CDR3 protein: CASSLISGGLTDTQYF; CDR3 DNA: TGTGCCAGCAGCTTAATATCAGGGGGTTTAACAGATACGCAGTATTTT
J gene: TRBJ2-7; V gene: TRBV27; D gene: -; clone size: -; CDR3 protein: CASSLAPAGQFVYEQYF; CDR3 DNA: TGTGCCAGCAGTTTAGCCCCCGCGGGACAGTTCGTATACGAGCAGTACTTC
J gene: TRBJ1-2; V gene: TRBV6-5; D gene: -; clone size: once; CDR3 protein: CASSYDLLSYTF; CDR3 DNA: TGTGCCAGCAGTTACGACTTACTTAGCTACACCTTC
J gene: TRBJ2-4; V gene: TRBV25-1; D gene: -; clone size: few; CDR3 protein: CASSPGGGLAKNIQYF; CDR3 DNA: TGTGCCAGCAGTCCTGGGGGCGGACTAGCCAAAAACATTCAGTACTTC
J gene: TRBJ2-7; V gene: TRBV6-2/TRBV6-3; D gene: -; clone size: few; CDR3 protein: CASSYEGRSYEQYF; CDR3 DNA: TGTGCCAGCAGTTACGAGGGGAGAAGCTACGAGCAGTACTTC
J gene: TRBJ2-2; V gene: TRBV5-6; D gene: TRBD1; clone size: -; CDR3 protein: CASSVPGQATNTGELFF; CDR3 DNA: TGTGCCAGCAGCGTACCGGGACAGGCGACGAACACCGGGGAGCTGTTTTTT
J gene: TRBJ2-3; V gene: TRBV12-3/TRBV12-4; D gene: TRBD2; clone size: few; CDR3 protein: CASKTSGDTQYF; CDR3 DNA: TGTGCCAGCAAGACTAGCGGGGATACGCAGTATTTT
J gene: TRBJ2-7; V gene: TRBV5-1; D gene: -; clone size: many; CDR3 protein: CASSLDGYEQYF; CDR3 DNA: TGTGCCAGCAGCTTAGACGGGTACGAGCAGTACTTC
J gene: TRBJ2-5; V gene: TRBV7-9; D gene: -; clone size: -; CDR3 protein: CAGSDRQLSEQYF; CDR3 DNA: TGTGCCGGCAGCGACCGACAGCTCTCAGAGCAGTACTTC
J gene: TRBJ2-5; V gene: TRBV27; D gene: -; clone size: -; CDR3 protein: CASSLSIRETQYF; CDR3 DNA: TGTGCCAGCAGTTTATCGATTCGTGAGACCCAGTACTTC